This T cell receptor beta chain was obtained from a study of OX40 agonist ivuxolimab in advanced cancers. For the study at large: Patients in dose escalation had liver, melanoma, kidney or head and neck cancers.

As for this clone: Antigen: not known.

Cycle 7 day 1, cycle 4 day 1, and baseline were the timepoints at which blood was sampled. The method was immunoSEQ multiplex PCR; TCRdb's version includes in-frame clones alone and lacks a portion of them. Of tens of thousands of clones in the sample, roughly 87% were seen once. Study results and caveats: Near-lowest levels of clonal expansion characterized partial responders at 0.1-3.0 mg/kg.

The receptor was isolated from an adult with an advanced solid tumor such as melanoma, head and neck, liver or kidney cancer. The material was CD4+ or CD8+ T cells sorted from blood, obtained in a trial of the OX40 agonist ivuxolimab.

The CDR3, as DNA: TGTGCCAGCAGCACCACACTAATAGGGGTCGGCGGCGAGCAGTACTTC. Translated, it gives CASSTTLIGVGGEQYF. The V gene is TRBV13, the J gene TRBJ2-7; D perhaps matches TRBD1 (5 bases). Per germline, CDR1 PRHDT and CDR2 FYEKMQ (reference sequence). The CDR3 runs to 16 residues. The V end lost 5 bases, the J end lost 6 bases, and 23 bases lay between the germline ends.